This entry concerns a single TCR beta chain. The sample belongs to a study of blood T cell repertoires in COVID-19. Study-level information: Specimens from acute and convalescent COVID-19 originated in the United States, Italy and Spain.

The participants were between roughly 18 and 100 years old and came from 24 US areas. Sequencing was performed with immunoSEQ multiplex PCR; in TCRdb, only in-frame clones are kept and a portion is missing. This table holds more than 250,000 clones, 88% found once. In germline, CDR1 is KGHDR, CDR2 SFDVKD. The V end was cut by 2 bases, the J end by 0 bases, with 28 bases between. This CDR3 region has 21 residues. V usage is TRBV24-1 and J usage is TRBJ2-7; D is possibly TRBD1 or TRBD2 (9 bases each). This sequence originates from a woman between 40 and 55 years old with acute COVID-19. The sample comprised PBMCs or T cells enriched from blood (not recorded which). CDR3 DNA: TGTGCCACCAGTGATTCGAACCCGGGACAGGGCGAGCGGGAGGTCTCCTACGAGCAGTACTTC. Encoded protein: CATSDSNPGQGEREVSYEQYF.